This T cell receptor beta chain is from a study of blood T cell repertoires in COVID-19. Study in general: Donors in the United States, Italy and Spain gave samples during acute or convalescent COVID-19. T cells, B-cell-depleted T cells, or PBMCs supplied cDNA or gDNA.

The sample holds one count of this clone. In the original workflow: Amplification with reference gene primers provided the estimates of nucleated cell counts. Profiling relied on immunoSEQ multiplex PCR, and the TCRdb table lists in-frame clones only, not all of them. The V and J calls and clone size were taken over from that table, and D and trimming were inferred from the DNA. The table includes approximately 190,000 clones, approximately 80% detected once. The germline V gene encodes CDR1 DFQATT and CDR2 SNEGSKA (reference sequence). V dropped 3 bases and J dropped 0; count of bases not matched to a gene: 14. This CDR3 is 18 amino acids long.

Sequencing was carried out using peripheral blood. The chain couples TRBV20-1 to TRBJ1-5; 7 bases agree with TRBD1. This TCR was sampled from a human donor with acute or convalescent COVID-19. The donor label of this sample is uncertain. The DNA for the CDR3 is TGCAGTGCTAGTTCCCGACAGGGTGGCGGTTATAGCAATCAGCCCCAGCATTTT. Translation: CSASSRQGGGYSNQPQHF.